This T cell receptor (beta chain) derives from a study of shared clonotypes between healthy human individuals. Profiled with immunoSEQ multiplex PCR; TCRdb holds only in-frame clones, not every one. The sample lists fewer than 3 million clones, around 93% occurring once. The CDR3 runs to 9 residues. Trimming removed 5 bases at V and 4 bases at J, with 2 bases between. The germline gives CDR1 GTSNPN, CDR2 SVGIG (reference sequence). The material sequenced was naive CD4+ T cells from PBMCs. Subset of the sample: CD45RA+ positively selected. The source of this sequence is a man younger than 30 in good health. Some clones in this sample may be carry-over from other donors' samples. The chain is built from TRBV30 and TRBJ2-5; D unresolved. CDR3 protein: CAWGETQYF. CDR3 DNA: TGTGCCTGGGGAGAGACCCAGTACTTC.